This T cell receptor (beta chain) was profiled in a study of blood T cell repertoires in COVID-19. The CDR3 runs to 16 residues. With V trimmed by 6 bases and J by 1 base, 8 bases remained unmatched. Germline CDR1 reads SGHTA; CDR2 reads FQGNSA. The repertoire was sequenced with immunoSEQ multiplex PCR; TCRdb's copy has only in-frame clones and lacks some. There are 220,000 or so clones in the sample; 85% to 90% occur only once, and roughly 10% lies in the top ten. The clonotype comes from a woman aged 50 to 60 with COVID-19, enrolled during active disease. The material sequenced was peripheral blood. The J gene is TRBJ2-3, the V gene TRBV7-2; 9 bases map to TRBD2. The CDR3 region has the DNA TGTGCCAGCAGGGACGGCGGGGGGGGACGCACAGATACGCAGTATTTT. Translation: CASRDGGGGRTDTQYF.